These 27 T cell receptor beta chains were sequenced from one sample in a study of blood T cell repertoires in COVID-19. TCRdb keeps only in-frame clones here, not all; method: immunoSEQ multiplex PCR. The data hold about 210,000 clones, with roughly four fifths observed a single time. The source material was peripheral blood. The source of these receptors is a woman aged 40 to 55 with acute or convalescent COVID-19.

V gene TRBV15 combines with J gene TRBJ2-1; D is undetermined. The CDR3 runs to 13 residues. Germline V CDR1 and CDR2: LNHNV, YYDKDF (reference sequence). V shed 4 bases and J shed 8 bases, with 12 bases lying between them. CDR3 sequence reads: CATSKPGTDEQFF. Here the CDR3 DNA reads TGTGCCACCAGCAAGCCAGGCACAGATGAGCAGTTCTTC. The full variable domain, rest sourced from reference TRBV15 and TRBJ2-1, is DAMVIQNPRYQVTQFGKPVTLSCSQTLNHNVMYWYQQKSSQAPKLLFHYYDKDFNNEADTPDNFQSRRPNTSFCFLDIRSPGLGDTAMYLCATSKPGTDEQFFGPGTRLTVL.

This clone was detected only a few times. The chain has TRBV19 and TRBJ2-1, with 13 bases aligning to TRBD2. CDR3 size: 15 residues. The V and J ends lost 8 bases and 8 bases, in that order; junction bases with no gene match: 9. In germline, CDR1 is LNHDA, CDR2 SQIVND (reference sequence). Here the CDR3 DNA reads TGTGCCAGTCAAACTACTAGCGGGAGGGCCCATGAGCAGTTCTTC. Translating gives CASQTTSGRAHEQFF.

A word on this clone: This clone may be a read error of a much larger clone one base away. The sample carries other DNA sequences with the same CDR3. The V gene is TRBV3-1 (or the pseudogene TRBV3-2), the J gene TRBJ1-2; D is uncertain. V was cut by 0 bases and J by 5 bases, with 13 bases left in between. The length of the CDR3 is 15 residues. CDR1 and CDR2 from the germline V gene are LGHDT and YNNKEL (reference sequence). The CDR3 DNA sequence: TGTGCCAGCAGCCAAGAACACCCTGACTCTTATGGCTACACCTTC. It encodes CASSQEHPDSYGYTF.

The chain recombines TRBV11-2 with TRBJ2-3; 14 bases match TRBD2. Germline V lookup: CDR1 SGHAT, CDR2 FQNNGV. This CDR3 has 18 amino acids. The trim removed 4 bases at V and 5 bases at J, leaving 11 bases unmatched. DNA for the CDR3: TGTGCCAGCAGCTCCCCCCGGGGACTAGCGGGGGCGGGAGATACGCAGTATTTT. Residues: CASSSPRGLAGAGDTQYF.

The V and J genes are TRBV9 and TRBJ1-4, with TRBD1 identical over 9 bases. This CDR3 is 16 amino acids long. Germline V lookup: CDR1 SGDLS, CDR2 YYNGEE. Trimming removed 2 bases from V and 4 bases from J; junction bases left unmatched: 6. CDR3 in amino acids: CASSVSGQGFNEKLFF. The CDR3 coding sequence is TGTGCCAGCAGCGTTTCCGGACAGGGGTTTAATGAAAAACTGTTTTTT.

The count of this clone is one. The sample holds other DNA sequences that translate to the same CDR3. V gene TRBV12-5 combines with J gene TRBJ2-7; 10 bases are shared with TRBD1. The CDR3 sequence is 14 residues long. Germline loops: CDR1 LGHNT, CDR2 FRNRAP. Trimming at V came to 5 bases and at J to 4 bases, leaving 5 bases not matched to a gene. The CDR3 coding sequence is TGTGCTAGTGGTGCGGGACAGGGGTGGTACGAGCAGTACTTC. Translation: CASGAGQGWYEQYF.

The V call is TRBV25-1, the J call TRBJ1-2; TRBD1 aligns across 12 bases. V shed 11 bases, J shed 3 bases, and the junction held 13 bases outside the gene matches. The germline V gene encodes CDR1 MGHDK and CDR2 SYGVNS. CDR3 length: 16 amino acids. The CDR3 sequence is CASSGTGGHGDYGYTF. The CDR3 nucleotides read TGTGCCTCCTCTGGGACAGGGGGCCACGGAGACTATGGCTACACCTTC.

Note on this clone: One end of the junction is discordant with germline, which a read error may explain. The chain couples TRBV19 to TRBJ1-2; 8 nucleotides align to TRBD1. The CDR3 extends over 12 amino acids. Germline V gene lookup returns CDR1 LNHDA and CDR2 SQIVND (reference sequence). In DNA form, the CDR3 reads TGTGCCAGTAGTACCCGACAGGGGTACGAATCTTTC. Amino acids: CASSTRQGYESF.

V and J are TRBV5-5 and TRBJ2-2; 8 positions match TRBD1. This CDR3 comprises 15 residues. Per the germline V gene, CDR1 is SGHKS and CDR2 is YYEKEE (reference sequence). V was pared by 4 bases and J by 4 bases, with 6 bases of the junction left unmatched. CDR3 region: CASSRGQGGTGELFF. The CDR3, as DNA: TGTGCCAGCAGCCGCGGACAGGGTGGCACCGGGGAGCTGTTTTTT.

This clone was found a few times. This CDR3 reads CASSLDEVLAGRNEQFF. The CDR3 bases are TGTGCCAGCAGCTTAGATGAGGTGCTAGCAGGGAGGAATGAGCAGTTCTTC. The rearrangement joins TRBV11-3 to TRBJ2-1, with D tentatively TRBD2 (6 bases). V was clipped by 0 bases and J by 7 bases, with 19 bases between them. Germline V gives CDR1 SGHNT, CDR2 YENEEA. The CDR3 runs 17 residues.

The rearrangement joins TRBV1 to TRBJ2-7; the D call in the table, TRBD2, was not verified against the DNA. TRBV1 is a pseudogene segment. There are 15 residues in the CDR3. The CDR3 DNA reads TGCACCAGCAGCCAAGAAGCCGAGATCCCCTACGAGCAGTACTTC. Translation gives CTSSQEAEIPYEQYF.

The chain joins TRBV18 to TRBJ2-2; D possibly corresponds to TRBD1 (5 bases). The V gene's germline CDR1 is KGHSH and CDR2 LQKENI. CDR3 length: 14 residues. V shed 4 bases and J shed 6 bases, with 12 bases lying between them. The CDR3 reads CASSQSTGPGELFF. CDR3 nucleotides: TGTGCCAGCTCACAAAGCACAGGACCCGGGGAGCTGTTTTTT.

V is TRBV19 and J is TRBJ1-4, with D possibly TRBD1 on 5 matching bases. Trimming removed 6 bases at V and 3 bases at J, with 8 bases between. This CDR3 is built from 13 residues. From germline, CDR1 is LNHDA and CDR2 SQIVND (reference sequence). CDR3 in amino acids: CASRTRANEKLFF. DNA for the CDR3: TGTGCCAGTAGAACCAGGGCTAATGAAAAACTGTTTTTT.

This rearrangement joins TRBV23-1 to TRBJ1-2, with D possibly TRBD1 on 5 matching bases. TRBV23-1 is flagged as an ORF with uncertain function. The CDR3 length is 17 residues. V dropped 3 bases and J dropped 8 bases, with 25 bases sitting between them. The CDR3 coding sequence is TGCGCCAGCAGTCATCGACGGGACGTCCGTGGAGGGAAGGGCTACACCTTC. Protein sequence: CASSHRRDVRGGKGYTF.

The chain has TRBV5-1 and TRBJ1-2, with D maybe TRBD1 (6 bases). Germline CDR1 is SGHRS and CDR2 is YFSETQ. The CDR3 loop spans 15 amino acids. V was pared by 4 bases and J by 3 bases, with 16 bases between. CDR3 DNA sequence: TGCGCCAGCAGCCCGGGCCGGGGGGCCGACTATGGCTACACCTTC. Translated: CASSPGRGADYGYTF.

The chain recombines TRBV10-2 with TRBJ1-4; D is unresolved. V was cut by 2 bases and J by 4 bases, with 11 bases left in between. Per the germline V gene, CDR1 is WSHSY and CDR2 is SAAADI. The CDR3 loop spans 15 amino acids. CDR3 region: CASSEKPRHNEKLFF. The CDR3 DNA sequence: TGCGCCAGCAGTGAGAAGCCCCGCCATAATGAAAAACTGTTTTTT.

The gene calls are TRBV11-3 and TRBJ2-7, with D perhaps TRBD1 (5 bases). V was shortened by 3 bases and J by 1 base, with 7 bases between the two germline ends. The CDR3 runs to 13 residues. The V gene's germline CDR1 is SGHNT and CDR2 YENEEA. The CDR3 loop is CASSFRGSYEQYF. Written as DNA, the CDR3 is TGTGCCAGCAGCTTTAGGGGATCCTACGAGCAGTACTTC.

The V and J genes are TRBV2 and TRBJ2-1; 10 bases align to TRBD1. The CDR3 has 16 amino acids. Germline V lookup: CDR1 SNHLY, CDR2 FYNNEI. J lost 2 bases, V lost 3 bases, and 4 bases had no gene match. The CDR3 coding sequence is TGTGCCAGCAGTGAGGAAGGACAGGGGGCCTACAATGAGCAGTTCTTC. It is translated as CASSEEGQGAYNEQFF.

This clone was observed a single time. The chain employs TRBV7-2 and TRBJ1-2; D is undetermined. The germline V gene encodes CDR1 SGHTA and CDR2 FQGNSA. The germline V and J ends were trimmed by 5 bases and 3 bases, with 4 bases remaining between them. The CDR3 is 11 residues long. DNA of the CDR3: TGTGCCAGCAGCCGGGACTATGGCTACACCTTC. Protein sequence: CASSRDYGYTF.

The chain has TRBV4-3 and TRBJ1-4; 12 nucleotides match TRBD1. V was clipped by 1 base and J by 7 bases; unmatched bases: 4. Germline CDR1 and CDR2: LGHNA and YSLEER. This CDR3 has 16 residues. Here the CDR3 reads CASSQGWGQGAEKLFF. As DNA, the CDR3 is TGCGCCAGCAGCCAAGGTTGGGGACAGGGGGCTGAAAAACTGTTTTTT.

The chain recombines TRBV14 with TRBJ2-7, with D possibly being TRBD2 (6 bases). Trimming left V 0 bases short and J 1 base short, with 10 bases between. This CDR3 region has 15 residues. Germline V lookup: CDR1 SGHDN, CDR2 FVKESK. The CDR3 sequence is CASSQEAGSSYEQYF. For the CDR3, the DNA is TGTGCCAGCAGCCAAGAGGCGGGGAGTTCCTACGAGCAGTACTTC.

The gene calls are TRBV29-1 and TRBJ2-3; 11 nucleotides match TRBD2. V was clipped by 7 bases and J by 6 bases; unmatched bases: 6. The CDR3 is 13 residues long. The V gene's germline CDR1 is SQVTM and CDR2 ANQGSEA. CDR3 protein: CSAGLAVGDTQYF. The CDR3 DNA reads TGCAGCGCGGGACTAGCGGTGGGGGATACGCAGTATTTT.

The J gene is TRBJ2-1, the V gene TRBV5-5; the match to TRBD2 covers 8 bases. The V gene end was trimmed by 6 bases and the J gene end by 1 base; junction bases not matched to a gene: 9. The CDR3 covers 16 residues. The germline gives CDR1 SGHKS, CDR2 YYEKEE (reference sequence). The CDR3 DNA reads TGTGCCAGCACCCCAGCGGGAGCCCTTTCCTACAATGAGCAGTTCTTC. Translated: CASTPAGALSYNEQFF.

Concerning this clone: This sample also contains other DNA sequences that code for the same CDR3. V is TRBV7-8 and J is TRBJ2-1; 7 nucleotides align to TRBD2. V was pared by 1 base and J by 2 bases, with 5 bases of the junction left unmatched. The CDR3 covers 16 residues. Germline lookup yields CDR1 SGHVS and CDR2 FQNEAQ. The CDR3, as DNA: TGTGCCAGCAGCTTAGGGCTAGCGGCGGCCTACAATGAGCAGTTCTTC. This gives the protein CASSLGLAAAYNEQFF.

A single count supports this clone. The chain employs TRBV24-1 and TRBJ2-2; 7 nucleotides align to TRBD2. There are 17 residues in the CDR3. CDR1 is KGHDR, CDR2 SFDVKD, per germline. Unmatched junction bases numbered 12, after V lost 2 bases and J lost 7 bases. The CDR3 spells CATSDYPQAGSGGELFF. The CDR3 DNA is TGTGCCACCAGTGATTACCCTCAAGCGGGGTCTGGCGGGGAGCTGTTTTTT.

The rearrangement uses TRBV19 and TRBJ2-4; 8 bases align to TRBD1. This CDR3 has 14 amino acids. Germline CDR1 LNHDA, CDR2 SQIVND (reference sequence). J gave up 6 bases and V 5 bases, and 6 bases lay outside the gene matches. CDR3 bases: TGTGCCAGTAGTGCAGGGGGCCTGGGAAACATTCAGTACTTC. Its translation is CASSAGGLGNIQYF.

The genes are TRBV27 and TRBJ1-4; weak D call: TRBD1 (6 bases). The length of the CDR3 is 17 residues. Trimming took 6 bases from V and 8 from J, leaving 25 bases between them. Germline values: CDR1 MNHEY, CDR2 SMNVEV (reference sequence). The DNA of the CDR3 is TGTGCCAGCAGACCTAAGGGGGGGCAACGGCAACGGGAAAAACTGTTTTTT. Translating it yields CASRPKGGQRQREKLFF.